The present T cell receptor (beta chain) was sequenced within a study of T cell responses to AZD1222 COVID-19 vaccine. Study-wide results and limits: Increases in Spike-specific TCR breadth and depth were seen after two AZD1222 doses. Vaccine-related CD4 TCRs covered spike, predominating at 160-218 and 743-854. Repertoires in all cases were sampled only once the peak T cell response had passed. Clonal diversity may have been underestimated in mostly white British donors.

With 7 bases removed from V and 0 bases from J, the gap between germline ends came to 16 bases. The CDR3 consists of 15 residues. CDR1 MDHEN and CDR2 SYDVKM come from the germline V gene. Data came from immunoSEQ multiplex PCR; TCRdb stores just in-frame clones and leaves some out. Here the sample spans over 200,000 clones, approximately 94% being singletons. Concerning this clone: Its antigen is unidentified.

This chain uses TRBV28 with TRBJ2-7; D gene ambiguous. Sample: peripheral blood, taken 28 days after the second dose of the MenACWY control vaccine. The source is an adult who received the MenACWY meningococcal vaccine as a control. CDR3 sequence reads: CASTLGSVSSYEQYF. CDR3 bases: TGTGCCAGCACTCTAGGCTCAGTCAGCTCCTACGAGCAGTACTTC.